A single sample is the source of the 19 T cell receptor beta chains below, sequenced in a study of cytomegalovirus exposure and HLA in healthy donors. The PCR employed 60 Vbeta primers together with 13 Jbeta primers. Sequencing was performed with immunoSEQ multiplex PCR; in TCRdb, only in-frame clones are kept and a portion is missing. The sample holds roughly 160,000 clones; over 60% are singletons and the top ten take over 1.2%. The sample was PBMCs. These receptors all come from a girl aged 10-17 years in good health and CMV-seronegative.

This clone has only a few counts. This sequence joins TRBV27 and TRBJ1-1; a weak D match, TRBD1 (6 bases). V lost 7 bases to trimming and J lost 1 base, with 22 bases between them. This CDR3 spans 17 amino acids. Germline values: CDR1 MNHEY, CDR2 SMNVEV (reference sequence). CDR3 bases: TGTGCCAGCAACCTCGGTTACGGGGGGGCCCCGAACACTGAAGCTTTCTTT. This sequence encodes CASNLGYGGAPNTEAFF.

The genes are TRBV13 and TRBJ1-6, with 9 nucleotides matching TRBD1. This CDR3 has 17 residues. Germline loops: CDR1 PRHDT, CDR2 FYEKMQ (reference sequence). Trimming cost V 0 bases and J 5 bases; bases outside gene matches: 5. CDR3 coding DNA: TGTGCCAGCAGCTTAGGGACAGGGGGTAATAATAATTCACCCCTCCACTTT. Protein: CASSLGTGGNNNSPLHF.

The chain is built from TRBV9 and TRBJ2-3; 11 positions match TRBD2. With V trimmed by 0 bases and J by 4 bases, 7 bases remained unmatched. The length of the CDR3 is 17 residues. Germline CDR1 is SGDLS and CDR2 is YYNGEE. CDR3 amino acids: CASSVGVAGGISDTQYF. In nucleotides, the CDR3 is TGTGCCAGCAGCGTAGGAGTAGCGGGGGGGATCTCAGATACGCAGTATTTT. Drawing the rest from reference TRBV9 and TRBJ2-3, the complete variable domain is DSGVTQTPKHLITATGQRVTLRCSPRSGDLSVYWYQQSLDQGLQFLIQYYNGEERAKGNILERFSAQQFPDLHSELNLSSLELGDSALYFCASSVGVAGGISDTQYFGPGTRLTVL.

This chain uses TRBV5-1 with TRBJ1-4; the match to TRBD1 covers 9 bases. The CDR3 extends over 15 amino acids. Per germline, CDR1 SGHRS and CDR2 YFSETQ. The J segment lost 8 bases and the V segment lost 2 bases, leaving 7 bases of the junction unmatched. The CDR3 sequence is CASSLETGGEEKLFF. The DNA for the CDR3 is TGCGCCAGCAGCTTAGAGACAGGGGGTGAGGAAAAACTGTTTTTT.

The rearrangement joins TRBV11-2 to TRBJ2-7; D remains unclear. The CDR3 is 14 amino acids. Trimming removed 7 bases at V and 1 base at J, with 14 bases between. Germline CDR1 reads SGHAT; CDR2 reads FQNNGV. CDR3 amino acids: CASNSGPMSYEQYF. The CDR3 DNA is TGTGCCAGCAACTCAGGTCCCATGTCCTACGAGCAGTACTTC. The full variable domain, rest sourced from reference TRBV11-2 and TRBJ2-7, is EAGVAQSPRYKIIEKRQSVAFWCNPISGHATLYWYQQILGQGPKLLIQFQNNGVVDDSQLPKDRFSAERLKGVDSTLKIQPAKLEDSAVYLCASNSGPMSYEQYFGPGTRLTVT.

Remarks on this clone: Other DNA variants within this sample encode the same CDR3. This CDR3 is CASSPDRRNSPLHF. The DNA for the CDR3 is TGTGCCAGCTCACCGGACAGGAGAAATTCACCCCTCCACTTT. The gene calls are TRBV18 and TRBJ1-6, with 7 positions matching TRBD1. CDR1 is KGHSH, CDR2 LQKENI, per germline. The V segment lost 3 bases and the J segment 7 bases; nucleotides outside the gene matches: 3. This CDR3 is built from 14 residues.

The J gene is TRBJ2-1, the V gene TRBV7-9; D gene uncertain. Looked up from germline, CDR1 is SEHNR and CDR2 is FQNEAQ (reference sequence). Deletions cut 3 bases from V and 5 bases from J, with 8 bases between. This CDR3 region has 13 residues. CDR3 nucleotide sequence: TGTGCCAGCAGCTTGGCCCTGCACAATGAGCAGTTCTTC. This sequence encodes CASSLALHNEQFF.

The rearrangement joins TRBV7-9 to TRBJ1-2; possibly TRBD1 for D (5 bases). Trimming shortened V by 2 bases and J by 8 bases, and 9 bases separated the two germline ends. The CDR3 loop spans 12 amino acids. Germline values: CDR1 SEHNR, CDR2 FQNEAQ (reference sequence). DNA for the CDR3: TGTGCCAGCAGCTTACAGGGTTTCGGCTACACCTTC. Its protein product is CASSLQGFGYTF.

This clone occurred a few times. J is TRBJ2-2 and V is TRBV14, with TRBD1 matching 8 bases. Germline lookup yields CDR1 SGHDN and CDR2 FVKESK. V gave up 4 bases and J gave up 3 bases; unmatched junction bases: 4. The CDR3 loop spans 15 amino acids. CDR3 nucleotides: TGTGCCAGCAGCCCCTTGACAGGGGACACCGGGGAGCTGTTTTTT. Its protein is CASSPLTGDTGELFF.

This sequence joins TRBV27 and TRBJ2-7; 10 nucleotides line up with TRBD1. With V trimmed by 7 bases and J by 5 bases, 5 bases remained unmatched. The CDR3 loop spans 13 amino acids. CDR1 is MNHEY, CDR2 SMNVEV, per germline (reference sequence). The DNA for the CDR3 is TGTGCCAGCAACCGACAGGGGGCCAACGAGCAGTACTTC. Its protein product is CASNRQGANEQYF.

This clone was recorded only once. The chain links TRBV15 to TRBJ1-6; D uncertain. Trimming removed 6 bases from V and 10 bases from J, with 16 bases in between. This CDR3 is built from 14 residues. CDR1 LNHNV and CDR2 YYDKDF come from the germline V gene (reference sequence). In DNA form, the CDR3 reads TGTGCCACCAGGTCGGCGGGTTGGGAATCACCCCTCCACTTT. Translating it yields CATRSAGWESPLHF.

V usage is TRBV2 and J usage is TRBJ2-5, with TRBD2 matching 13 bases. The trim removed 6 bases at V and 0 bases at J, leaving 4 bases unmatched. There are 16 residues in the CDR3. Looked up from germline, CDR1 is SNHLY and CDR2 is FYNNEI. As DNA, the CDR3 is TGTGCCAGCAGCTCCGGACTAGCGGGGGACCAAGAGACCCAGTACTTC. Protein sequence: CASSSGLAGDQETQYF.

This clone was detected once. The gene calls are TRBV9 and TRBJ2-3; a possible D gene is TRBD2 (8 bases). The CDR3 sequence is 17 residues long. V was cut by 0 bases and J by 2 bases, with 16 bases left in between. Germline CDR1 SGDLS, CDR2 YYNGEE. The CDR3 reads CASSVAGGGSVTDTQYF. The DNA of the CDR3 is TGTGCCAGCAGCGTAGCGGGAGGGGGCTCTGTCACAGATACGCAGTATTTT.

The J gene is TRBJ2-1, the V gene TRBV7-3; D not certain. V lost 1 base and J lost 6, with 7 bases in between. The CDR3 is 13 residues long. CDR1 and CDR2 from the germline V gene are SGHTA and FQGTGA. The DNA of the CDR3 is TGTGCCAGCAGCTTAATTGTCGGCAATGAGCAGTTCTTC. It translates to CASSLIVGNEQFF.

The CDR3 region has the DNA TGTGCCACCAGGGGGACAGGGGCCTCTAAGGGAGGCTACACCTTC. Protein product: CATRGTGASKGGYTF. This sequence joins TRBV15 and TRBJ1-2, with 10 bases lining up with TRBD1. There are 15 residues in the CDR3. CDR1 is LNHNV, CDR2 YYDKDF, per germline (reference sequence). V lost 6 bases and J lost 8; bases outside the gene matches: 12.

The CDR3 DNA sequence: TGCAGCGTTGAAGTCGGACTTCTAGGTGGCTACACCTTC. Translating it yields CSVEVGLLGGYTF. The rearrangement joins TRBV29-1 to TRBJ1-2; D is ambiguous. The germline V and J ends were trimmed by 1 base and 7 bases, with 13 bases remaining between them. CDR1 is SQVTM and CDR2 is ANQGSEA in the germline V gene. The CDR3 runs 13 residues.

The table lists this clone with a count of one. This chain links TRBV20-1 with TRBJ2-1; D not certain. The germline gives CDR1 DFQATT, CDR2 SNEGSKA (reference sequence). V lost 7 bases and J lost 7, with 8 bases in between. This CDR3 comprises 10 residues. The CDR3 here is CSVAMNEQFF. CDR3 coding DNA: TGCAGTGTCGCGATGAATGAGCAGTTCTTC.

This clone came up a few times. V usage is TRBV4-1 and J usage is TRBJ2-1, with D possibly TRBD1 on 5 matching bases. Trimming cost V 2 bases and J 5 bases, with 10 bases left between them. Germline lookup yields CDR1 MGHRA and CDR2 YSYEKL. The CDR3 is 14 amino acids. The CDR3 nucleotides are TGCGCCAGCAGCCAATTCGAACAGGACAATGAGCAGTTCTTC. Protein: CASSQFEQDNEQFF.

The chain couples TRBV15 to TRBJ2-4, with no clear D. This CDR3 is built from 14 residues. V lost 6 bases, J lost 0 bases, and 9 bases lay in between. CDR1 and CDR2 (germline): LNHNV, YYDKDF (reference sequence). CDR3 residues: CATSSELAKNIQYF. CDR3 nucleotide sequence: TGTGCCACCAGTTCTGAGCTAGCCAAAAACATTCAGTACTTC.